Listed below are T cell receptor beta chains from one sample, sequenced in a study of Ad26.COV2.S vaccination and SARS-CoV-2 variants. Using immunoSEQ multiplex PCR, the repertoire was profiled, and TCRdb retains in-frame clones only, with some absent. The sample carries approximately 360,000 clones, roughly four fifths recorded once. The sample consisted of peripheral blood, taken in a trial of Ad26.COV2.S vaccine versus placebo. The origin of the receptors is a person aged 18 to 59 who received the Ad26.COV2.S COVID-19 vaccine or a placebo. Each CDR3 is given with its conserved first and last residue.

j_gene: TRBJ1-5; v_gene: TRBV18; CDR3aa: CASRVGNQPQHF
j_gene: TRBJ1-1; v_gene: TRBV5-4; CDR3aa: CASSGDRAEAFF
j_gene: TRBJ1-1; v_gene: TRBV29-1; CDR3aa: CSVETGLNTEAFF
j_gene: TRBJ1-2; v_gene: TRBV9; CDR3aa: CASSQASYGYTF
j_gene: TRBJ2-7; v_gene: TRBV27; CDR3aa: CASSPVQGVPYEQYF
j_gene: TRBJ2-5; v_gene: TRBV12-5; CDR3aa: CASGLGHGGTQYF
j_gene: TRBJ2-3; v_gene: TRBV18; CDR3aa: CASSPTGVSTDTQYF
j_gene: TRBJ1-2; v_gene: TRBV19; CDR3aa: CASSNYGYTF
j_gene: TRBJ1-1; v_gene: TRBV5-1; CDR3aa: CASSLAGGNTEAFF
j_gene: TRBJ1-2; v_gene: TRBV12-3/TRBV12-4; CDR3aa: CASRGTGNYGYTF
j_gene: TRBJ1-1; v_gene: TRBV6-5; CDR3aa: CETGGTEAFF
j_gene: TRBJ1-2; v_gene: TRBV19; CDR3aa: CASRDYYVGYTF
j_gene: TRBJ2-7; v_gene: TRBV29-1; CDR3aa: CSVALREAYEQYF
j_gene: TRBJ2-1; v_gene: TRBV11-2; CDR3aa: CASSSYRDRGYEQFF
j_gene: TRBJ2-7; v_gene: TRBV30; CDR3aa: CAWSSLRTYEQYF
j_gene: TRBJ2-1; v_gene: TRBV7-9; CDR3aa: CASSHRDSSYNEQFF
j_gene: TRBJ2-2; v_gene: TRBV3-1/TRBV3-2; CDR3aa: CASSQVWQGSTGELFF
j_gene: TRBJ1-1; v_gene: TRBV4-2; CDR3aa: CASSQPVADTEAFF
j_gene: TRBJ1-2; v_gene: TRBV21-1; CDR3aa: CASSKAGGANYGYTF
j_gene: TRBJ1-4; v_gene: TRBV7-2; CDR3aa: CASSLAGEGTNEKLFF
j_gene: TRBJ2-7; v_gene: TRBV11-1; CDR3aa: CASSLGGTGMEQYF
j_gene: TRBJ2-3; v_gene: TRBV6-5; CDR3aa: CASPGGADTQYF
j_gene: TRBJ2-7; v_gene: TRBV6-5; CDR3aa: CASIRDRSYEQYF
j_gene: TRBJ1-1; v_gene: TRBV25-1; CDR3aa: CASSETVSGLAFF
j_gene: TRBJ2-7; v_gene: TRBV4-1; CDR3aa: CASSPVGAAEQYF
j_gene: TRBJ2-5; v_gene: TRBV29-1; CDR3aa: CSVEGLESQETQYF
j_gene: TRBJ2-7; v_gene: TRBV9; CDR3aa: CASSPRAGGSYEQYF
j_gene: TRBJ2-2; v_gene: TRBV2; CDR3aa: CASSASGANTGELFF
j_gene: TRBJ2-3; v_gene: TRBV5-1; CDR3aa: CASREREGQGDTQYF
j_gene: TRBJ2-3; v_gene: TRBV11-3; CDR3aa: CASSNRGESDTQYF
j_gene: TRBJ2-1; v_gene: TRBV7-9; CDR3aa: CASSLEGRTYNEQFF
j_gene: TRBJ1-1; v_gene: TRBV6-5; CDR3aa: CASSRLGEAFF
j_gene: TRBJ1-2; v_gene: TRBV3-1/TRBV3-2; CDR3aa: CASSQGQGPYTF
j_gene: TRBJ2-3; v_gene: TRBV19; CDR3aa: CASSIFGPDTQYF
j_gene: TRBJ2-3; v_gene: TRBV6-5; CDR3aa: CASRDTLTTQYF
j_gene: TRBJ1-3; v_gene: TRBV6-5; CDR3aa: CASSMSIMPGNTIYF
j_gene: TRBJ1-2; v_gene: TRBV9; CDR3aa: CASSRQQDRAGDYTF
j_gene: TRBJ2-5; v_gene: TRBV19; CDR3aa: CASSIPVQGGETQYF
j_gene: TRBJ2-4; v_gene: TRBV18; CDR3aa: CASSPSTIAKNIQYF
j_gene: TRBJ2-2; v_gene: TRBV14; CDR3aa: CASSQEWEGLTGELFF
j_gene: TRBJ2-1; v_gene: TRBV5-1; CDR3aa: CASSSDSYNEQFF
j_gene: TRBJ2-3; v_gene: TRBV2; CDR3aa: CASRTGTGSDTQYF
j_gene: TRBJ1-2; v_gene: TRBV20-1; CDR3aa: CSASTHQTGNYGYTF
j_gene: TRBJ1-2; v_gene: TRBV4-1; CDR3aa: CASRSPGKGGYGYTF